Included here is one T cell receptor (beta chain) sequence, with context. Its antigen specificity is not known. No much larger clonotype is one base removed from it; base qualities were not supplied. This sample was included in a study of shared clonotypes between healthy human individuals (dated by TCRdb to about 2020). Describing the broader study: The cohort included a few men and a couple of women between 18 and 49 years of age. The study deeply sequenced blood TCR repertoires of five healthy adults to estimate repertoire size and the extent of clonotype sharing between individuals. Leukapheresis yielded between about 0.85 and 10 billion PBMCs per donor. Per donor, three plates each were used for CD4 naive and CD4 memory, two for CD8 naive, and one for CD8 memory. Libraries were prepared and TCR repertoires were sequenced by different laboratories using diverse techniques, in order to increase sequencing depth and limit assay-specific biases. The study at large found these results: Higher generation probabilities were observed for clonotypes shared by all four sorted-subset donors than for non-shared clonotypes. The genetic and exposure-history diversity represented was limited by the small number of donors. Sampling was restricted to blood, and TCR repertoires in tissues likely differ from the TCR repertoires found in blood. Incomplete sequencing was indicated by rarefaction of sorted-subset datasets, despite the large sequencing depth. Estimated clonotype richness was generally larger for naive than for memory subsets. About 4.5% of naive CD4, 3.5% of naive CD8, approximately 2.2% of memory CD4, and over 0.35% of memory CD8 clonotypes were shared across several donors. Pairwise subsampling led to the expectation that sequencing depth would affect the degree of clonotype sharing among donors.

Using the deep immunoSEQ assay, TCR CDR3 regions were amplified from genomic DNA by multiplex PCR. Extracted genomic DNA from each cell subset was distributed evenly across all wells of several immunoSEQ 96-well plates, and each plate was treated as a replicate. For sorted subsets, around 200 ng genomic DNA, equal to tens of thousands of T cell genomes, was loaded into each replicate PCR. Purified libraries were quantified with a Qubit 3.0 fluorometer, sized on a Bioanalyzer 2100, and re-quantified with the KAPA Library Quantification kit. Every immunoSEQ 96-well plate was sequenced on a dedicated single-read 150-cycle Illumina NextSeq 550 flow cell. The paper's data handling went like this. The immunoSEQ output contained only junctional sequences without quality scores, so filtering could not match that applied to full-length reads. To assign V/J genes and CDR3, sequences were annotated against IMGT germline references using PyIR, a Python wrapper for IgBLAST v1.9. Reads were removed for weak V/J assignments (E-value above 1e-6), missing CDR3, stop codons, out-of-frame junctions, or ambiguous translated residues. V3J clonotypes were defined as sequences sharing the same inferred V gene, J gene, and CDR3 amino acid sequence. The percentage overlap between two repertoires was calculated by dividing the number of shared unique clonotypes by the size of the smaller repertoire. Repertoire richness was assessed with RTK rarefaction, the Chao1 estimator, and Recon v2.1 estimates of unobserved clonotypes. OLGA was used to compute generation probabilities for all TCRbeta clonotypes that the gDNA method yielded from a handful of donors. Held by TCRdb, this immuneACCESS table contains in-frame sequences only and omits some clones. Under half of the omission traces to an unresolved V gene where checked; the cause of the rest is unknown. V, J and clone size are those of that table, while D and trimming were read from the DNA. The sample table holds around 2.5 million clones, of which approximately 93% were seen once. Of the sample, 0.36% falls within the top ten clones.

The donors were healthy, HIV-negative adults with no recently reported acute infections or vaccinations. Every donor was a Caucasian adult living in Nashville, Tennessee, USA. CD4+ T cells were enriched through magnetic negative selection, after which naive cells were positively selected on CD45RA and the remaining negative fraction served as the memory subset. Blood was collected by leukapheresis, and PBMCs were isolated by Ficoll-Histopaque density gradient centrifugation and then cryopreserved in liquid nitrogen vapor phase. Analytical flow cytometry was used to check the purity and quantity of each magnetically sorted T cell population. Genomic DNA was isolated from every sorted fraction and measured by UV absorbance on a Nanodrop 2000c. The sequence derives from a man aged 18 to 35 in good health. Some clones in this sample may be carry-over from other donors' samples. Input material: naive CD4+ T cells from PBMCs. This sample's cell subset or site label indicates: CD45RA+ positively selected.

The DNA is TGTGCCAGCAGGTGGGGGGTCGGTGGAGAAAAACTGTTTTTT. Its protein product is CASRWGVGGEKLFF. The rearrangement joined TRBV28 to TRBJ1-4, with TRBD1 perhaps the D gene, on 5 matching bases. Measured from the cysteine to the phenylalanine, the CDR3 is 14 residues long. Just the 42-base CDR3 DNA is kept, in frame starting at base 1. The trim is 6 bases for V and 8 bases for J, with a gap of 16 bases between the germline ends. Based on the germline V gene, the CDR1 and CDR2 sequences are MDHEN and SYDVKM.